The following is a TCR beta chain sequence with its context. These data are taken from a study of blood T cell repertoires in COVID-19. The length of the CDR3 is 12 residues. V was clipped by 0 bases and J by 6 bases, with 5 bases between them. Germline V gene sequence: CDR1 SEHNR, CDR2 FQNEAQ (reference sequence). Measured with immunoSEQ multiplex PCR; TCRdb has only the in-frame clones, and not every one. Here the sample spans about 180,000 clones, approximately 90% being singletons. This chain joins TRBV7-9 and TRBJ1-1; no clear D gene. This clonotype originated in a woman between 45 and 60 years old with acute or convalescent COVID-19. Material for sequencing was peripheral blood. The DNA of the CDR3 is TGTGCCAGCAGCTTAGCGCAGTCTGAAGCTTTCTTT. Translated, it gives CASSLAQSEAFF. Based on the CDR3 plus reference TRBV7-9 and TRBJ1-1, the full variable domain is DTGVSQNPRHKITKRGQNVTFRCDPISEHNRLYWYRQTLGQGPEFLTYFQNEAQLEKSRLLSDRFSAERPKGSFSTLEIQRTEQGDSAMYLCASSLAQSEAFFGQGTRLTVV.